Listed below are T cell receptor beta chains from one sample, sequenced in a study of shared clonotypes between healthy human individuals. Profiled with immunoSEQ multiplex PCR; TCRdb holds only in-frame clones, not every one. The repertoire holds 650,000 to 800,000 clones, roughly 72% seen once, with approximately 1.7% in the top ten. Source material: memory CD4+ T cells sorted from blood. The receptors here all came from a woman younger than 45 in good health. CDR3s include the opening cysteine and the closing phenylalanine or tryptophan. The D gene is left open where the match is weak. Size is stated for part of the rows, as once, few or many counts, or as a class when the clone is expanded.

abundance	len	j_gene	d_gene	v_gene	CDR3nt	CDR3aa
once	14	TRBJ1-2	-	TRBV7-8	TGTGCCAGCAGCCTTCGGGGAGAGACTTATGGCTACACCTTC	CASSLRGETYGYTF
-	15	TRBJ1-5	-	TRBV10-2	TGCGCCAGCAGTAGTTGGGGGCTGGGCAATCAGCCCCAGCATTTT	CASSSWGLGNQPQHF
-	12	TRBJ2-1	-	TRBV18	TGTGCCAGCTCACCACCGGGGGAATGGCAGTTCTTC	CASSPPGEWQFF
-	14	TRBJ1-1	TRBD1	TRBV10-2	TGCGCCAGCAGTGGACAGGGGATGAACACTGAAGCTTTCTTT	CASSGQGMNTEAFF
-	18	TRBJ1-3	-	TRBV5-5	TGTGCCAGCAGCTTGGCCGCGTTCGGGGGCAACTCTGGAAACACCATATATTTT	CASSLAAFGGNSGNTIYF
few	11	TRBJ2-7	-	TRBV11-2	TGTGCCAGCAGCCTTACGTGGGAGCAGTACTTC	CASSLTWEQYF
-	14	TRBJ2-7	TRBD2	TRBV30	TGTGCCTGGAGTGTACATAGCGGGAAGGACGAGCAGTACTTC	CAWSVHSGKDEQYF
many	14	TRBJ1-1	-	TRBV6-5	TGTGCCAGCAACCCTGGCGCGACGGGCACTGAAGCTTTCTTT	CASNPGATGTEAFF
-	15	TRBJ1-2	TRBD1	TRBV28	TGTGCCAGCAGTCCAGGGGGCAGGGATGGCTATGGCTACACCTTC	CASSPGGRDGYGYTF
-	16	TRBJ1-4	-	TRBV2	TGTGCCAGCAGTGATGACAGATATGCAACTAATGAAAAACTGTTTTTT	CASSDDRYATNEKLFF
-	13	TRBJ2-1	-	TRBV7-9	TGTGCCAGCAGCCTAACCGGGCCCCCCGACACGTTCTTC	CASSLTGPPDTFF
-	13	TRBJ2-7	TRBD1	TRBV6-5	TGTGCCAGCAGCCCTCAGGGGGCGGAAGAGCAGTACTTC	CASSPQGAEEQYF
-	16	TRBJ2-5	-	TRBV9	TGTGCCAGCAGCGTAGCTGGGACTGGATTCGCAGAGACCCAGTACTTC	CASSVAGTGFAETQYF
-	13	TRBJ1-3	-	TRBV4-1	TGCGCCAGCGGACAGAACTCTGGAAACACCATATATTTT	CASGQNSGNTIYF
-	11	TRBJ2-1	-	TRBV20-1	TGCAGTGCTCCTAAGCTTGGTGAGCAGTTCTTC	CSAPKLGEQFF
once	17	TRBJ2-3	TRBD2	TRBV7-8	TGTGCCAGCAGCGCTCGCCGAGGACTAGCGGGCCGGGATACGCAGTATTTT	CASSARRGLAGRDTQYF
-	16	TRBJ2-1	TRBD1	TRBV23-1	TGCGCCAGCAGTCAGCCGTCGGGACAGCACGCCAATGAGCAGTTCTTC	CASSQPSGQHANEQFF
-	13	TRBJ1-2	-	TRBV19	TGTGCCAGTAGAACACAGGGCATCTATGGCTACACCTTC	CASRTQGIYGYTF
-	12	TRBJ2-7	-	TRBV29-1	TGCAGCGCCCGGGACGGTGGGTACGAGCAGTACTTC	CSARDGGYEQYF
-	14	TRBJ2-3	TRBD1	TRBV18	TGTGCCAGCTCACGAACAGGGGCCACAGATACGCAGTATTTT	CASSRTGATDTQYF
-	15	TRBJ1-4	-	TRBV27	TGTGCCAGCAGTTTATCGTGGCAGGGAAGTGAAAAACTGTTTTTT	CASSLSWQGSEKLFF
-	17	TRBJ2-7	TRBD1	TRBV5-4	TGTGCCAGCAGCCAAGATCAGGGGGCAGGGACAGCCTACGAGCAGTACTTC	CASSQDQGAGTAYEQYF
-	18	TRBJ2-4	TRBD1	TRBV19	TGTGCCAGTAGTTCAATAGGAGGACAGGGGGCCTCCAAAAACATTCAGTACTTC	CASSSIGGQGASKNIQYF
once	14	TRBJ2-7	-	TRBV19	TGTGCCAGTAGCTCCAGGGAACGCACCTACGAGCAGTACTTC	CASSSRERTYEQYF
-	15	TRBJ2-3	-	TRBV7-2	TGTGCCAGCAGCTTAGGTACAGGTAGCACAGATACGCAGTATTTT	CASSLGTGSTDTQYF
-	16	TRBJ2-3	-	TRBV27	TGTGCCAGCAGTTTTAAGACAGAGGAAAGCACAGATACGCAGTATTTT	CASSFKTEESTDTQYF
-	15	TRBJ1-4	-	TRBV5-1	TGCGCCAGCAGCTTGGGCCATTCAACTAATGAAAAACTGTTTTTT	CASSLGHSTNEKLFF
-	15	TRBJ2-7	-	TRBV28	TGTGCCAGCAGTCCCCCCCGGCAGGGGGGCTACGAGCAGTACTTC	CASSPPRQGGYEQYF
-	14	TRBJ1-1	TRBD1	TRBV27	TGTGCCAGCAGTCCGCGACAGGGGAGAACTGAAGCTTTCTTT	CASSPRQGRTEAFF
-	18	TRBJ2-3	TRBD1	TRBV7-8	TGTGCCAGCAGCATCCGGGACAGGGGCCTTGTGAGCACAGATACGCAGTATTTT	CASSIRDRGLVSTDTQYF
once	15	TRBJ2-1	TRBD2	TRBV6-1	TGTGCCAGCAGTGGGCCTAGCGGGAAATCGAATGAGCAGTTCTTC	CASSGPSGKSNEQFF
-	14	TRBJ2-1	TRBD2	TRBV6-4	TGTGCCAGCAGTGATGGCGGGAGGAGAAATGAGCAGTTCTTC	CASSDGGRRNEQFF
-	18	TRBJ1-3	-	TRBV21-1	TGTGCCAGCAACATTACCGGGGACAGGAAGTCTACTGGAAACACCATATATTTT	CASNITGDRKSTGNTIYF
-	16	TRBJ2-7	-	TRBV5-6	TGTGCCAGCAGCTTGGCCTGGAGGACCGTCAGGGACGAGCAGTACTTC	CASSLAWRTVRDEQYF
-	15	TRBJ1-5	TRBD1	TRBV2	TGTGCCAGCAGTGAAAGGACAGGGCCCAATCAGCCCCAGCATTTT	CASSERTGPNQPQHF
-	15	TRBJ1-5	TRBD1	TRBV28	TGTGCCAGCGGAACGGGACAGGGAAGAAATCAGCCCCAGCATTTT	CASGTGQGRNQPQHF
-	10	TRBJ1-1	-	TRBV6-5	TGTGCCAGCAGAGGCACTGAAGCTTTCTTT	CASRGTEAFF
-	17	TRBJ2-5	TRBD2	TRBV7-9	TGTGCCAGCAGCTATGGACTAGCGGGAGATCGGAACGGGACCCAGTACTTC	CASSYGLAGDRNGTQYF
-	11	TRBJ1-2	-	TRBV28	TGTGCCAGCAGTCGAACGGGGGGCTACACCTTC	CASSRTGGYTF
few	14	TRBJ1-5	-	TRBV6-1	TGTGCCAGCATTATGTCCCGGGGCGATCAGCCCCAGCATTTT	CASIMSRGDQPQHF
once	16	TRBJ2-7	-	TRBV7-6	TGTGCCAGCAGCTCCGCGGGCGGGGTAAACTCCTACGAGCAGTACTTC	CASSSAGGVNSYEQYF
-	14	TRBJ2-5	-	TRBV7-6	TGTGCCAGCAGCGGGGGTCCCACGAGGGAGACCCAGTACTTC	CASSGGPTRETQYF
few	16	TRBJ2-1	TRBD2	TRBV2	TGTGCCAGCAGAAGGACTAGCGGATACTCCTACAATGAGCAGTTCTTC	CASRRTSGYSYNEQFF
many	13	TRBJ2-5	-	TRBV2	TGTGCCAGCAGTCCCACTCTTGAAGAGACCCAGTACTTC	CASSPTLEETQYF
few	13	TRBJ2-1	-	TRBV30	TGTGCCTGGAGTACCCGGGACTACAATGAGCAGTTCTTC	CAWSTRDYNEQFF
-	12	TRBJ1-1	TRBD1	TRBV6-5	TGTGCCAGCTGGGGGACAGCGGGCGGAGCTTTCTTT	CASWGTAGGAFF
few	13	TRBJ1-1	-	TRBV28	TGTGCCAGCAGTTTAACCGTGAACACTGAAGCTTTCTTT	CASSLTVNTEAFF
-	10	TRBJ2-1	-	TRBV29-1	TGCACCCGTCTAGGGACGGGGCAGTTCTTC	CTRLGTGQFF